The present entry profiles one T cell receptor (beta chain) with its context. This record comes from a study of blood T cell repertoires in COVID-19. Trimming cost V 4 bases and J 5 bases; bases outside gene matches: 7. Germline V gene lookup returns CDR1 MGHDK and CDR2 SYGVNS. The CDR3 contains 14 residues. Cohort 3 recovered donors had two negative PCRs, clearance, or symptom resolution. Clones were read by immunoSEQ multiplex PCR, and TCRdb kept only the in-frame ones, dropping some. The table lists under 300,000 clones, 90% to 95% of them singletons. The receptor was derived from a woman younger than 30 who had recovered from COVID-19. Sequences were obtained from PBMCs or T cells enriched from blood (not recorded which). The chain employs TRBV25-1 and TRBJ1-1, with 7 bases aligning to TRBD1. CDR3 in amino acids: CASSVSGGRTEAFF. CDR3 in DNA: TGTGCCAGCAGTGTTTCAGGGGGTAGGACTGAAGCTTTCTTT.